This entry lists 23 T cell receptor beta chains sequenced from one sample in a study of T cells in Graves' hyperthyroidism and ophthalmopathy. TCR beta CDR3 region amplification was performed from RNA transcripts. Using the HTBI primer set, a first-round RT-PCR was run on the TCR CDR3. TCRdb re-called the multiplex PCR reads through MiXCR, storing one row per CDR3 protein. The sample gives about 160,000 distinct CDR3 sequences, about a tenth of which show up once; roughly a fifth is in the top ten. Sequences were obtained from blood. Receptors were obtained from a woman between 18 and 30 years old with Graves' hyperthyroidism that later progressed to Graves' ophthalmopathy.

The gene calls are TRBV25-1 and TRBJ2-5; possibly TRBD1 for D (6 bases). The CDR3 loop spans 16 amino acids. Germline values: CDR1 MGHDK, CDR2 SYGVNS. V lost 3 bases, J lost 3 bases, and 17 bases lay in between. CDR3 region: CASSERWTVNKETQYF. CDR3 DNA sequence: TGTGCCAGCAGTGAGCGATGGACAGTAAACAAAGAGACCCAGTACTTC. Filled out from reference TRBV25-1 and TRBJ2-5, the complete variable domain reads EADIYQTPRYLVIGTGKKITLECSQTMGHDKMYWYQQDPGMELHLIHYSYGVNSTEKGDLSSESTVSRIRTEHFPLTLESARPSHTSQYLCASSERWTVNKETQYFGPGTRLLVL.

Concerning this clonotype itself: Being one base from a much bigger clone, this may be a read error. The rearrangement uses TRBV7-9 and TRBJ2-4, with no clear D. Trimming took off 1 base at V and 4 bases at J, with 5 bases between the two ends. CDR3 length: 13 residues. CDR1 and CDR2 from the germline V gene are SEHNR and FQNEAQ (reference sequence). The CDR3 is CASSLGAKNIQYF. In DNA form, the CDR3 reads TGTGCCAGCAGCTTAGGGGCAAAAAACATTCAGTACTTC. Filled out from reference TRBV7-9 and TRBJ2-4, the complete variable domain reads DTGVSQNPRHKITKRGQNVTFRCDPISEHNRLYWYRQTLGQGPEFLTYFQNEAQLEKSRLLSDRFSAERPKGSFSTLEIQRTEQGDSAMYLCASSLGAKNIQYFGAGTRLSVL.

This clonotype was detected many times. V and J are TRBV7-9 and TRBJ2-3, with 9 bases that match TRBD2. The V gene's germline CDR1 is SEHNR and CDR2 FQNEAQ (reference sequence). After removal of 8 bases from V and 2 bases from J, the junction contained 11 bases not matched to a gene. This CDR3 has 16 residues. The CDR3 region is CASGIAGVVSTDTQYF. The CDR3 bases are TGTGCCAGCGGTATAGCGGGAGTTGTGTCCACAGATACGCAGTATTTT.

This clonotype was seen many times. CDR3 sequence reads: CASSWGETQYF. The DNA for the CDR3 is TGTGCCAGCAGTTGGGGGGAGACCCAGTACTTC. The rearrangement links TRBV6-1 to TRBJ2-5; D possibly matches TRBD1 or TRBD2 (5 bases each). There are 11 residues in the CDR3. Germline V gene lookup returns CDR1 MNHNS and CDR2 SASEGT. V was pared by 5 bases and J by 5 bases, with 6 bases between.

The chain carries TRBV30 and TRBJ2-3, with D possibly TRBD2 on 5 matching bases. Germline CDR1 reads GTSNPN; CDR2 reads SVGIG (reference sequence). The CDR3 has 14 amino acids. V shed 3 bases and J shed 6 bases, with 16 bases lying between them. CDR3 protein: CAWRRTPYLDTQYF. The CDR3 DNA reads TGTGCCTGGAGGCGGACTCCCTATTTGGATACGCAGTATTTT.

Many counts were recorded for this clonotype. The chain carries TRBV27 and TRBJ2-1; TRBD1 matches at 7 bases. The CDR3 spans 16 residues. Per the germline V gene, CDR1 is MNHEY and CDR2 is SMNVEV (reference sequence). With 2 bases clipped from V and 6 bases from J, the junction kept 10 bases outside the gene matches. The CDR3 reads CASSLPQFTGVNEQFF. CDR3 nucleotides: TGTGCCAGCAGTTTACCACAGTTTACAGGGGTCAATGAGCAGTTCTTC.

This clonotype was counted many times. V gene TRBV6-1 combines with J gene TRBJ1-5; D ambiguous. The CDR3 has 13 amino acids. The V end was cut by 4 bases, the J end by 4 bases, with 8 bases between. The germline V gene encodes CDR1 MNHNS and CDR2 SASEGT. CDR3: CASSVSTNQPQHF. The DNA of the CDR3 is TGTGCCAGCAGTGTTTCTACTAATCAGCCCCAGCATTTT.

This clonotype was observed many times. The J gene is TRBJ1-2, the V gene TRBV6-1; tentative D call: TRBD1 (5 bases). The CDR3 spans 14 residues. The germline V gene encodes CDR1 MNHNS and CDR2 SASEGT. Trimming took 2 bases from V and 5 from J, leaving 12 bases between them. Here the CDR3 reads CASSEIGREYGYTF. Here the CDR3 DNA reads TGTGCCAGCAGTGAAATCGGCAGGGAGTATGGCTACACCTTC.

The table lists this clonotype with many counts. The V gene is TRBV11-2, the J gene TRBJ2-1; 9 nucleotides align to TRBD2. This CDR3 has 14 residues. V lost 1 base to trimming and J lost 8 bases; unmatched junction nucleotides: 3. Germline lookup yields CDR1 SGHAT and CDR2 FQNNGV. This CDR3 is CASSLVERGDEQFF. The CDR3 DNA is TGTGCCAGCAGCTTAGTTGAGCGGGGGGATGAGCAGTTCTTC.

This clonotype was counted between two and nine times. The V gene is TRBV4-2, the J gene TRBJ1-1; D is ambiguous. Germline CDR1 LGHNA, CDR2 YNFKEQ. The V end was cut by 3 bases, the J end by 4 bases, with 12 bases between. The CDR3 loop spans 14 amino acids. The CDR3 region is CASSQGKMSTEAFF. The CDR3 DNA reads as TGTGCCAGCAGCCAGGGTAAGATGAGCACTGAAGCTTTCTTT.

This clonotype was detected ten times or more. The rearrangement joins TRBV6-2 or TRBV6-3 to TRBJ2-5, with D possibly TRBD1 on 6 matching bases. Germline lookup yields CDR1 MNHEY and CDR2 SVGEGT. The length of the CDR3 is 13 residues. The ends were cut back, 1 base at V and 9 bases at J, with 12 bases in the middle. Written as DNA, the CDR3 is TGTGCCAGCAGTTACTTTAACAGGGTCCCCCAGTACTTC. This sequence encodes CASSYFNRVPQYF.

This clonotype was seen at least ten times. V and J are TRBV6-1 and TRBJ1-4; 9 bases are shared with TRBD1. The germline V gene encodes CDR1 MNHNS and CDR2 SASEGT. The CDR3 consists of 14 residues. With 11 bases clipped from V and 4 bases from J, the junction kept 8 bases outside the gene matches. This chain's CDR3 is CAGGGGQGNEKLFF. The CDR3 region has the DNA TGTGCCGGAGGGGGGGGACAGGGTAATGAAAAACTGTTTTTT.

There are a few counts of this clonotype. The chain employs TRBV5-1 and TRBJ2-7; D perhaps matches TRBD1 (5 bases). V was clipped by 2 bases and J by 3 bases, with 12 bases between them. CDR3 size: 14 residues. Germline CDR1 reads SGHRS; CDR2 reads YFSETQ. CDR3 sequence reads: CASSLTGNLYEQYF. The CDR3 nucleotides are TGCGCCAGCAGCTTAACAGGAAACCTCTACGAGCAGTACTTC.

This clonotype has ten or more counts. The chain employs TRBV20-1 and TRBJ2-5; unclear D gene. Germline V CDR1 and CDR2: DFQATT, SNEGSKA (reference sequence). The CDR3 is made up of 13 amino acids. Trimming stripped 4 bases from V and 3 bases from J, with 12 bases between. CDR3 loop: CSATPDLKETQYF. DNA for the CDR3: TGCAGTGCTACCCCCGACCTCAAAGAGACCCAGTACTTC.

This sequence joins TRBV5-6 and TRBJ1-3; D call uncertain. Germline V lookup: CDR1 SGHDT, CDR2 YYEEEE. The CDR3 runs to 14 residues. Trimming took off 4 bases at V and 0 bases at J, with 8 bases between the two ends. The CDR3 nucleotides are TGTGCCAGCAGCGGTTCTTACTCTGGAAACACCATATATTTT. Its protein is CASSGSYSGNTIYF.

This clonotype was found many times. The rearrangement links TRBV5-6 to TRBJ1-1; perhaps TRBD1 as D (5 bases). Germline V gene lookup returns CDR1 SGHDT and CDR2 YYEEEE. V shed 0 bases and J shed 3 bases, with 12 bases lying between them. The CDR3 covers 15 residues. The CDR3 nucleotides are TGTGCCAGCAGCTTGGTTGGAGGGGCCTACACTGAAGCTTTCTTT. Its protein product is CASSLVGGAYTEAFF.

This clonotype was detected ten times or more. V is TRBV7-7 and J is TRBJ2-5, with a weak D call TRBD2 (5 bases). CDR3 length: 17 amino acids. Germline CDR1 is SSHAT and CDR2 is FNYEAQ (reference sequence). With 0 bases removed from V and 9 bases from J, the gap between germline ends came to 23 bases. CDR3 in amino acids: CASSLAGIGAAPTPQYF. DNA of the CDR3: TGTGCCAGCAGCTTAGCCGGGATAGGAGCAGCCCCAACTCCCCAGTACTTC.

This chain uses TRBV9 with TRBJ2-3, with D hard to call. Per the germline V gene, CDR1 is SGDLS and CDR2 is YYNGEE. Trimming shortened V by 0 bases and J by 4 bases, and 15 bases separated the two germline ends. The CDR3 totals 16 residues. The CDR3: CASSVENRVLADTQYF. The CDR3 nucleotides read TGTGCCAGCAGCGTAGAGAACAGAGTTTTAGCAGATACGCAGTATTTT. Full variable domain (remainder filled in from reference TRBV9 and TRBJ2-3): DSGVTQTPKHLITATGQRVTLRCSPRSGDLSVYWYQQSLDQGLQFLIQYYNGEERAKGNILERFSAQQFPDLHSELNLSSLELGDSALYFCASSVENRVLADTQYFGPGTRLTVL.

In this sample, this clonotype turned up many times. The rearrangement uses TRBV2 and TRBJ1-1; weak D call: TRBD1 (5 bases). V lost 10 bases to trimming and J lost 0 bases, with 15 bases between them. The germline V gene encodes CDR1 SNHLY and CDR2 FYNNEI. This CDR3 has 14 residues. The CDR3 nucleotides are TGTGCCACCTCGACGGGACGGATGAACACTGAAGCTTTCTTT. Its translation is CATSTGRMNTEAFF.

This clonotype was seen at least ten times. V and J are TRBV6-4 and TRBJ2-2; D uncertain. The V end was cut by 0 bases, the J end by 5 bases, with 7 bases between. There are 14 residues in the CDR3. Germline loops: CDR1 MRHNA, CDR2 SNTAGT. In DNA, the CDR3 is TGTGCCAGCAGTGACTCCGCCGAAACCGGGGAGCTGTTTTTT. Its translation: CASSDSAETGELFF.

This clonotype has ten or more counts. The J gene is TRBJ2-3, the V gene TRBV6-5; D perhaps matches TRBD1 (7 bases). Trimming pared 0 bases from V and 5 bases from J, leaving 9 bases between. The CDR3 has 14 residues. The germline CDR1 and CDR2 sequences are MNHEY and SVGAGI. The CDR3 coding sequence is TGTGCCAGCAGTTACTCTCAGGGGGGAGATACGCAGTATTTT. This translates into CASSYSQGGDTQYF.

This clonotype was seen repeatedly, ten times or more. V and J are TRBV6-1 and TRBJ1-5, with 8 bases matching TRBD1. CDR1 is MNHNS and CDR2 is SASEGT in the germline V gene. With V trimmed by 8 bases and J by 2 bases, 11 bases remained unmatched. CDR3 size: 16 residues. This CDR3 is CASRTGIGYGNQPQHF. In DNA form, the CDR3 reads TGTGCCAGCCGGACAGGGATCGGCTACGGCAATCAGCCCCAGCATTTT.

The genes are TRBV4-2 and TRBJ2-4, with 9 positions matching TRBD2. The germline gives CDR1 LGHNA, CDR2 YNFKEQ. Trimming removed 1 base from V and 0 bases from J; junction bases left unmatched: 4. The CDR3 has 17 residues. The CDR3: CASSQVSLAGAKNIQYF. The CDR3 nucleotides are TGTGCCAGCAGCCAAGTATCACTAGCGGGAGCCAAAAACATTCAGTACTTC.